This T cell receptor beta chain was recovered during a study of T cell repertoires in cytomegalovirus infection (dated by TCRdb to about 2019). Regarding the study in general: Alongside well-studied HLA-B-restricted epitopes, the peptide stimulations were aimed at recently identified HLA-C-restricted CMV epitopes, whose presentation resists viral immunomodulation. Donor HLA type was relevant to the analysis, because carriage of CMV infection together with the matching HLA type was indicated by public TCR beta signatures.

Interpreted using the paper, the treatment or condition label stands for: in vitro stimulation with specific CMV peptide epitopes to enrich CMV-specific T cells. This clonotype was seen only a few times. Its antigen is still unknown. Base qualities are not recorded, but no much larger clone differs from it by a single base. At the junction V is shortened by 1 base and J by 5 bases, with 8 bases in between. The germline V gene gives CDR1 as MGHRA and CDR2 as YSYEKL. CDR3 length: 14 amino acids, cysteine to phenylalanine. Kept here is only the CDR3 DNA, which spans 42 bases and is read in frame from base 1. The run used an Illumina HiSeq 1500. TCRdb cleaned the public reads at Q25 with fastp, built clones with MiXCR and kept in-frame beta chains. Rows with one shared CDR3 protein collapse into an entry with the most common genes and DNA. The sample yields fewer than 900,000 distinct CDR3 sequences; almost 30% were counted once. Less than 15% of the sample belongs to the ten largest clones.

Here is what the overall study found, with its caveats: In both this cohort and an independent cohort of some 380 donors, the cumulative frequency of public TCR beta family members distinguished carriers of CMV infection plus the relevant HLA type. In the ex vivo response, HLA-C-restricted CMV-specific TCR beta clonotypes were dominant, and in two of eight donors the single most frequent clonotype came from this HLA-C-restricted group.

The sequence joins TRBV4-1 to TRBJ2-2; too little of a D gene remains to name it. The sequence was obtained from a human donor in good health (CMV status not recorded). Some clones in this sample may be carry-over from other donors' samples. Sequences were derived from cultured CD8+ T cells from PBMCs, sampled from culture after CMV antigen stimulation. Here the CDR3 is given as CASSQVGETGELFF. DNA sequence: TGCGCCAGCAGCCAAGTTGGGGAAACCGGGGAGCTGTTTTTT.